This TCR beta chain was found in a study of lymphopenia after photon versus proton radiotherapy. Repertoires were generated with immunoSEQ multiplex PCR, while TCRdb's copy carries only in-frame clones and drops some. The sample consists of approximately 80,000 clones, about 83% of them appearing once. As for this clone: Its antigen is not known.

V was shortened by 6 bases and J by 6 bases, with 8 bases between the two germline ends. This CDR3 region has 11 residues. Looked up from germline, CDR1 is DFQATT and CDR2 is SNEGSKA (reference sequence). Study findings and constraints: Proton therapy kept repertoires fairly stable, unlike photons, which gained effector/memory cells.

The sequencing here drew on peripheral blood, taken from a patient treated with proton-based radiotherapy. The TCR originated in a man aged 55 to 70 with pancreatic cancer. The J gene is TRBJ2-2, the V gene TRBV20-1; D not certain. Here the CDR3 reads CSATSPGELFF. In nucleotides, the CDR3 is TGCAGTGCGACAAGCCCCGGGGAGCTGTTTTTT.